The rows below give T cell receptor beta chains drawn from one sample of a study of T cell responses to AZD1222 COVID-19 vaccine. Here immunoSEQ multiplex PCR was the method, and the copy in TCRdb shows in-frame clones only, minus some. Here the sample spans around 130,000 clones, about nine tenths being singletons. Sequenced here: peripheral blood, sampled on day 0 of AZD1222 vaccination. Source of these receptors: an adult in good health. The CDR3 runs from the conserved cysteine through the conserved F or W. D genes are given only for firm matches. Only part of the rows carry a size: once, few, many, or a class if the clone is expanded.

j_call: TRBJ2-7
v_call: TRBV4-1
clone_size: -
d_call: TRBD2
cdr3_nt: TGCGCCAGCAGCCAAGTACCTAGCGGGGTTTCCTACGAGCAGTACTTC
cdr3_aa: CASSQVPSGVSYEQYF

j_call: TRBJ1-4
v_call: TRBV14
clone_size: once
d_call: -
cdr3_nt: TGTGCCAGCAGCTATGGAGGAAAACTGTTTTTT
cdr3_aa: CASSYGGKLFF

j_call: TRBJ2-7
v_call: TRBV12-3/TRBV12-4
clone_size: -
d_call: -
cdr3_nt: TGTGCCAGCAGTTTTGGCATCGACGAGCAGTACTTC
cdr3_aa: CASSFGIDEQYF

j_call: TRBJ1-1
v_call: TRBV5-1
clone_size: -
d_call: -
cdr3_nt: TGCGCCAGCAGCTTGAGGGACACCGGACGTGAAGCTTTCTTT
cdr3_aa: CASSLRDTGREAFF

j_call: TRBJ1-6
v_call: TRBV5-6
clone_size: -
d_call: -
cdr3_nt: TGTGCCAGCAGCTTGACAGATAATTCACCCCTCCACTTT
cdr3_aa: CASSLTDNSPLHF

j_call: TRBJ1-2
v_call: TRBV4-1
clone_size: -
d_call: -
cdr3_nt: TGCGCCAGCAGCCAAGAAATGGCCAGGGCGTACTCATCTGGCTACACCTTC
cdr3_aa: CASSQEMARAYSSGYTF

j_call: TRBJ2-1
v_call: TRBV7-6
clone_size: -
d_call: TRBD2
cdr3_nt: TGTGCCAGCAGCCTCGGGACTACCCCTAATGAGCAGTTCTTC
cdr3_aa: CASSLGTTPNEQFF

j_call: TRBJ1-3
v_call: TRBV24-1
clone_size: -
d_call: TRBD1
cdr3_nt: TGTGCCACCAGTGATTGCACAGGGGGCCCTGGAAACACCATATATTTT
cdr3_aa: CATSDCTGGPGNTIYF

j_call: TRBJ1-5
v_call: TRBV6-1
clone_size: few
d_call: -
cdr3_nt: TGTGCCAGCAGTGCCGGGAACGGACGATCCAATCAGCCCCAGCATTTT
cdr3_aa: CASSAGNGRSNQPQHF

j_call: TRBJ2-1
v_call: TRBV7-9
clone_size: once
d_call: -
cdr3_nt: TGTGCCAGCACCCCTAGGTACAATGAGCAGTTCTTC
cdr3_aa: CASTPRYNEQFF

j_call: TRBJ1-5
v_call: TRBV6-5
clone_size: -
d_call: TRBD1
cdr3_nt: TGTGCCAGCAGCCCCAGGGGGTGGAGCAATCAGCCCCAGCATTTT
cdr3_aa: CASSPRGWSNQPQHF

j_call: TRBJ1-1
v_call: TRBV6-5
clone_size: -
d_call: -
cdr3_nt: TGTGCCAGCACCTTGACGAACACTGAAGCTTTCTTT
cdr3_aa: CASTLTNTEAFF

j_call: TRBJ2-7
v_call: TRBV11-2
clone_size: -
d_call: TRBD1
cdr3_nt: TGTGCCAGCAGCATAAGACAGGGTTCCTACGAGCAGTACTTC
cdr3_aa: CASSIRQGSYEQYF

j_call: TRBJ1-1
v_call: TRBV19
clone_size: -
d_call: TRBD1
cdr3_nt: TGTGCCAGTACCCCCGACAGGGGGCTAGGAGGCAATGAAGCTTTCTTT
cdr3_aa: CASTPDRGLGGNEAFF

j_call: TRBJ2-2
v_call: TRBV19
clone_size: -
d_call: TRBD1
cdr3_nt: TGTGCCAGTAAAACAGGGGACGGGGAGCTGTTTTTT
cdr3_aa: CASKTGDGELFF

j_call: TRBJ2-5
v_call: TRBV12-5
clone_size: -
d_call: TRBD2
cdr3_nt: TGTGCTAGTGGTTTGGTACTAGCGGGGACAGAAGAGACCCAGTACTTC
cdr3_aa: CASGLVLAGTEETQYF

j_call: TRBJ2-7
v_call: TRBV6-5
clone_size: -
d_call: -
cdr3_nt: TGTGCCAGCTCGGACGTCGGGCCCGCGTACGAGCAGTACTTC
cdr3_aa: CASSDVGPAYEQYF

j_call: TRBJ1-1
v_call: TRBV11-2
clone_size: -
d_call: -
cdr3_nt: TGTGCCAGCAGTTTATGGGGGACTGGATTCTTT
cdr3_aa: CASSLWGTGFF

j_call: TRBJ1-5
v_call: TRBV2
clone_size: -
d_call: -
cdr3_nt: TGTGCCAGCAGTGCCCGTTTCAATCAGCCCCAGCATTTT
cdr3_aa: CASSARFNQPQHF

j_call: TRBJ2-5
v_call: TRBV27
clone_size: -
d_call: TRBD2
cdr3_nt: TGTGCCAGCAGTTCTCTAGCGGGAGGCCAAGAGACCCAGTACTTC
cdr3_aa: CASSSLAGGQETQYF

j_call: TRBJ1-1
v_call: TRBV7-9
clone_size: once
d_call: TRBD1
cdr3_nt: TGTGCCAGCAGCTTATGGCCAGGGGGCCCATTGAACACTGAAGCTTTCTTT
cdr3_aa: CASSLWPGGPLNTEAFF

j_call: TRBJ1-1
v_call: TRBV29-1
clone_size: -
d_call: -
cdr3_nt: TGCAGCTCCGCGCGGAACACTGAAGCTTTCTTT
cdr3_aa: CSSARNTEAFF

j_call: TRBJ2-1
v_call: TRBV27
clone_size: -
d_call: TRBD2
cdr3_nt: TGTGCCAGCAGGAGGGGACTATTATACAATGAGCAGTTCTTC
cdr3_aa: CASRRGLLYNEQFF

j_call: TRBJ1-1
v_call: TRBV3-1/TRBV3-2
clone_size: -
d_call: -
cdr3_nt: TGTGCCAGCAGCCAAGGACAGTTGAACACTGAAGCTTTCTTT
cdr3_aa: CASSQGQLNTEAFF

j_call: TRBJ2-7
v_call: TRBV2
clone_size: once
d_call: -
cdr3_nt: TGTGCCAGCAACAGGGTCTCCTACGAGCAGTACTTC
cdr3_aa: CASNRVSYEQYF

j_call: TRBJ1-5
v_call: TRBV30
clone_size: -
d_call: -
cdr3_nt: TGTGCCTGGAGTGTACAGGGCCGACAGCCCCAGCATTTT
cdr3_aa: CAWSVQGRQPQHF

j_call: TRBJ2-7
v_call: TRBV7-9
clone_size: -
d_call: -
cdr3_nt: TGTGCCAGCAGCCAAGGAGTGAGGAACGAGCAGTACTTC
cdr3_aa: CASSQGVRNEQYF

j_call: TRBJ1-2
v_call: TRBV6-1
clone_size: -
d_call: -
cdr3_nt: TGTGCCAGCAGTGAACGCGCGACGGAGAACTATGGCTACACCTTC
cdr3_aa: CASSERATENYGYTF

j_call: TRBJ1-5
v_call: TRBV6-5
clone_size: -
d_call: -
cdr3_nt: TGTGCCAGCAGCTGGGGGGTCAATCAGCCCCAGCATTTT
cdr3_aa: CASSWGVNQPQHF

j_call: TRBJ2-7
v_call: TRBV5-1
clone_size: -
d_call: TRBD1
cdr3_nt: TGCGCCAGCAGCTTCATCGAGGGACAGGGATACGAGCAGTACTTC
cdr3_aa: CASSFIEGQGYEQYF

j_call: TRBJ1-5
v_call: TRBV27
clone_size: -
d_call: -
cdr3_nt: TGTGCCAGTAGATCGTATAGCAATCAGCCCCAGCATTTT
cdr3_aa: CASRSYSNQPQHF

j_call: TRBJ1-6
v_call: TRBV6-5
clone_size: -
d_call: -
cdr3_nt: TGTGCCAGCAGTCGGGGCCAAAGAAATTCACCCCTCCACTTT
cdr3_aa: CASSRGQRNSPLHF

j_call: TRBJ1-2
v_call: TRBV5-4
clone_size: -
d_call: -
cdr3_nt: TGTGCCAGCAGCTCCTCCCCGACGTCTAACTATGGCTACACCTTC
cdr3_aa: CASSSSPTSNYGYTF

j_call: TRBJ2-7
v_call: TRBV9
clone_size: -
d_call: -
cdr3_nt: TGTGCCAGCGGGAAACAGACATCGGAGCAGTACTTC
cdr3_aa: CASGKQTSEQYF

j_call: TRBJ2-3
v_call: TRBV30
clone_size: -
d_call: -
cdr3_nt: TGTGCCTGGAGTGAAACGGGGGTCGCGGATACGCAGTATTTT
cdr3_aa: CAWSETGVADTQYF

j_call: TRBJ2-7
v_call: TRBV6-5
clone_size: few
d_call: -
cdr3_nt: TGTGCCAGCAGTTCAACGGACGGGGGGCCCTACGAGCAGTACTTC
cdr3_aa: CASSSTDGGPYEQYF

j_call: TRBJ1-1
v_call: TRBV5-4
clone_size: once
d_call: TRBD1
cdr3_nt: TGTGCCAGCAGCTCGGGTGACAGGGGGCCCACTGAAGCTTTCTTT
cdr3_aa: CASSSGDRGPTEAFF

j_call: TRBJ1-1
v_call: TRBV12-2
clone_size: -
d_call: -
cdr3_nt: TGTGCAAGTCGCTTCCGCCCGAAAAAGGGGGGCAAGGACACTGAAGCTTTCTTT
cdr3_aa: CASRFRPKKGGKDTEAFF

j_call: TRBJ1-4
v_call: TRBV14
clone_size: -
d_call: -
cdr3_nt: TGTGCCAGCAGCCAAGTAAAGTCCGGGAAGAATGAAAAACTGTTTTTT
cdr3_aa: CASSQVKSGKNEKLFF

j_call: TRBJ1-3
v_call: TRBV5-4
clone_size: -
d_call: -
cdr3_nt: TGTGCCAGCAGCTTACAGGAGAGCTCTGGAAACACCATATATTTT
cdr3_aa: CASSLQESSGNTIYF

j_call: TRBJ2-2
v_call: TRBV5-6
clone_size: -
d_call: TRBD2
cdr3_nt: TGTGCCAGCAGCTTAGGACTAGCGGCATTAAGGACCGGGGAGCTGTTTTTT
cdr3_aa: CASSLGLAALRTGELFF

j_call: TRBJ2-7
v_call: TRBV29-1
clone_size: -
d_call: -
cdr3_nt: TGCAGCGTTGAAGATCCGAGGGCGCCTATCTACGAGCAGTACTTC
cdr3_aa: CSVEDPRAPIYEQYF

j_call: TRBJ2-3
v_call: TRBV6-5
clone_size: -
d_call: TRBD2
cdr3_nt: TGTGCCAGCAGTTACTCTGCGGGGGGGCACACAGATACGCAGTATTTT
cdr3_aa: CASSYSAGGHTDTQYF